The present entry profiles one T cell receptor (beta chain) with its context. The sample belongs to a study of blood T cell repertoires in COVID-19. Study overall: From T cells, B-cell-depleted T cells, or PBMCs came the material, which was cDNA or gDNA.

Here immunoSEQ multiplex PCR was the method, and the copy in TCRdb shows in-frame clones only, minus some. Of about 15,000 clones in the sample, 75% were seen once. Germline CDR1 SGHVS, CDR2 FNYEAQ. With V trimmed by 5 bases and J by 5 bases, 11 bases remained unmatched. This CDR3 contains 16 residues. The source material was peripheral blood. The V gene is TRBV7-6, the J gene TRBJ2-1; 8 positions match TRBD2. The TCR was taken from a man between 60 and 75 years old with acute or convalescent COVID-19. CDR3 in DNA: TGTGCCAGCAGCCCTAGTGGAGCGGGAGTGAACAATGAGCAGTTCTTC. Translating gives CASSPSGAGVNNEQFF.